These 23 T cell receptor beta chains were all obtained from the same sample, sequenced in a study of blood T cell repertoires in COVID-19 (dated by TCRdb to 2018 to 2020). Library generation was performed with the immunoSEQ multiplex PCR assay. Not all clones reach the TCRdb copy of this immuneACCESS table, which keeps in-frame sequences only. Checked studies attribute under half of the gap to unresolved V genes and leave the rest unexplained. Recorded for this sample are over 85,000 clones; about 85% of them occurred a single time. The top ten clonotypes cover more than 4.5% of the sample. Sequences were obtained from peripheral blood. All receptors come from a man aged 65 to 85 with acute or convalescent COVID-19.

The genes are TRBV27 and TRBJ2-7, with D perhaps matching TRBD2 (7 bases). The ends were cut back, 8 bases at V and 1 base at J, with 12 bases in the middle. This CDR3 spans 13 amino acids. CDR1 and CDR2 from the germline V gene are MNHEY and SMNVEV (reference sequence). This CDR3 reads CASFGGRSYEQYF. The CDR3 nucleotides read TGTGCCAGCTTCGGGGGGCGATCCTACGAGCAGTACTTC.

This chain links TRBV11-2 with TRBJ1-5, with D maybe TRBD1 (5 bases). The CDR3 runs to 13 residues. V was pared by 8 bases and J by 3 bases, with 11 bases between. The germline V gene encodes CDR1 SGHAT and CDR2 FQNNGV. CDR3: CASGGGPNQPQHF. The CDR3 bases are TGTGCCAGCGGGGGGGGTCCCAATCAGCCCCAGCATTTT. The variable domain in full, with the rest retrieved from reference TRBV11-2 and TRBJ1-5, is EAGVAQSPRYKIIEKRQSVAFWCNPISGHATLYWYQQILGQGPKLLIQFQNNGVVDDSQLPKDRFSAERLKGVDSTLKIQPAKLEDSAVYLCASGGGPNQPQHFGDGTRLSIL.

The chain links TRBV7-6 to TRBJ2-5, with D perhaps TRBD2 (5 bases). This CDR3 has 15 residues. V lost 8 bases and J lost 1, with 17 bases in between. Per the germline V gene, CDR1 is SGHVS and CDR2 is FNYEAQ. The CDR3 sequence is CASSFRPGSQETQYF. In nucleotides, the CDR3 is TGTGCCAGCTCCTTTCGTCCGGGGAGCCAAGAGACCCAGTACTTC.

This clone came up once. The V call is TRBV3-1 (or the pseudogene TRBV3-2), the J call TRBJ1-6, with a tentative D call TRBD1 (6 bases). Between the trimmed V and J ends, which lost 0 bases and 5 bases, there was a span of 17 bases. This CDR3 has 18 amino acids. Germline CDR1 reads LGHDT; CDR2 reads YNNKEL (reference sequence). The chain's CDR3 is CASSQDLARGINNSPLHF. The DNA of the CDR3 is TGTGCCAGCAGCCAAGATTTGGCCAGGGGCATAAATAATTCACCCCTCCACTTT.

The sample holds a few counts of this clone. The gene calls are TRBV19 and TRBJ1-1; unclear D gene. The CDR3 spans 13 residues. The V end was cut by 6 bases, the J end by 4 bases, with 12 bases between. Germline CDR1 and CDR2: LNHDA and SQIVND (reference sequence). CDR3 DNA: TGTGCCAGTAGGCGGGGTCTCGGCACTGAAGCTTTCTTT. Protein product: CASRRGLGTEAFF.

This sequence joins TRBV28 and TRBJ1-4; D perhaps matches TRBD1 (5 bases). The germline V gene encodes CDR1 MDHEN and CDR2 SYDVKM. CDR3 length: 15 amino acids. The V end lost 5 bases, the J end lost 6 bases, and 16 bases lay between the germline ends. CDR3 protein: CASSLTGTYDEKLFF. DNA of the CDR3: TGTGCCAGCAGTCTCACCGGGACTTACGATGAAAAACTGTTTTTT.

This rearrangement joins TRBV19 to TRBJ1-6, with 9 bases matching TRBD1. The CDR3 consists of 17 residues. In germline, CDR1 is LNHDA, CDR2 SQIVND (reference sequence). J gave up 0 bases and V 4 bases, and 4 bases lay outside the gene matches. The CDR3 spells CASSTGQGSSYNSPLHF. The CDR3 nucleotides are TGTGCCAGTAGTACCGGACAGGGGAGCTCCTATAATTCACCCCTCCACTTT.

J is TRBJ2-2 and V is TRBV14; TRBD2 might be the D (7 bases). The germline V and J ends were trimmed by 1 base and 4 bases, with 13 bases remaining between them. The CDR3 covers 16 residues. CDR1 is SGHDN and CDR2 is FVKESK in the germline V gene. This CDR3 reads CASSQVGGGLTGELFF. The CDR3 coding sequence is TGTGCCAGCAGCCAAGTGGGCGGGGGCCTCACCGGGGAGCTGTTTTTT.

The chain carries TRBV7-8 and TRBJ2-5, with TRBD1 identical over 12 bases. The germline CDR1 and CDR2 sequences are SGHVS and FQNEAQ. V was pared by 1 base and J by 4 bases, with 10 bases of the junction left unmatched. The CDR3 is made up of 18 amino acids. CDR3 sequence reads: CASSLEPGGTGGLETQYF. The CDR3, as DNA: TGTGCCAGCAGCTTAGAACCGGGGGGGACAGGGGGCTTAGAGACCCAGTACTTC.

The chain uses TRBV3-1 (or the pseudogene TRBV3-2) and TRBJ2-5; the D gene is possibly TRBD2 (5 bases). The germline gives CDR1 LGHDT, CDR2 YNNKEL (reference sequence). This CDR3 contains 15 residues. V lost 1 base, J lost 1 base, and 10 bases lay in between. CDR3 sequence (DNA): TGTGCCAGCAGCCAAGGGACGGGGAGCCAAGAGACCCAGTACTTC. Residues: CASSQGTGSQETQYF.

The chain employs TRBV6-5 and TRBJ2-5; no firm D call. This CDR3 region has 12 residues. Germline CDR1 reads MNHEY; CDR2 reads SVGAGI. V was trimmed by 6 bases and J by 5 bases, leaving 10 bases between them. CDR3 region: CASRRVGETQYF. In DNA, the CDR3 is TGTGCCAGCAGGCGAGTCGGGGAGACCCAGTACTTC.

The V call is TRBV3-1 (or the pseudogene TRBV3-2), the J call TRBJ1-2; D possibly corresponds to TRBD1 (6 bases). Per the germline V gene, CDR1 is LGHDT and CDR2 is YNNKEL (reference sequence). Trimming pared 0 bases from V and 4 bases from J, leaving 27 bases between. There are 20 residues in the CDR3. CDR3 loop: CASSQDRRRGLSNRVYGYTF. For the CDR3, the DNA is TGTGCCAGCAGCCAAGATCGCCGCAGGGGTCTCTCCAATCGTGTCTATGGCTACACCTTC.

This rearrangement joins TRBV7-8 to TRBJ2-2; 7 nucleotides match TRBD2. Germline V gene lookup returns CDR1 SGHVS and CDR2 FQNEAQ. The CDR3 covers 15 residues. V trimming: 2 bases; J trimming: 6 bases; junction bases outside the gene matches: 6. The CDR3 protein is CASSLTEAGAGELFF. The CDR3 DNA is TGTGCCAGCAGCTTAACAGAGGCGGGGGCCGGGGAGCTGTTTTTT. The whole variable domain, filled in from reference TRBV7-8 and TRBJ2-2, reads GAGVSQSPRYKVAKRGQDVALRCDPISGHVSLFWYQQALGQGPEFLTYFQNEAQLDKSGLPSDRFFAERPEGSVSTLKIQRTQQEDSAVYLCASSLTEAGAGELFFGEGSRLTVL.

V usage is TRBV15 and J usage is TRBJ2-1; 10 bases line up with TRBD2. With 8 bases clipped from V and 9 bases from J, the junction kept 10 bases outside the gene matches. CDR1 is LNHNV, CDR2 YYDKDF, per germline (reference sequence). The CDR3 has 14 amino acids. CDR3 DNA sequence: TGTGCCACCGGACTAGCGGTGAATCACGGTGAGCAGTTCTTC. This translates into CATGLAVNHGEQFF.

The rearrangement joins TRBV21-1 to TRBJ2-3; the table assigns TRBD1, which was not confirmed against the DNA. TRBV21-1 is an annotated pseudogene. The length of the CDR3 is 17 residues. CDR3 in amino acids: CASSKTPSRGPLDTQYF. The CDR3 nucleotides read TGTGCCAGCAGCAAAACCCCCAGCAGGGGCCCTCTTGATACGCAGTATTTT.

This clone was counted only a few times. The gene calls are TRBV5-1 and TRBJ1-1; perhaps TRBD1 as D (6 bases). This CDR3 region has 16 residues. Germline V CDR1 and CDR2: SGHRS, YFSETQ. With 0 bases removed from V and 1 base from J, the gap between germline ends came to 13 bases. The CDR3 is CASSLVQGWKNTEAFF. The DNA of the CDR3 is TGCGCCAGCAGCTTGGTACAGGGCTGGAAGAACACTGAAGCTTTCTTT.

V gene TRBV10-2 combines with J gene TRBJ1-5; 10 bases agree with TRBD1. The CDR3 loop spans 13 amino acids. The trim removed 6 bases at V and 5 bases at J, leaving 1 base unmatched. Looked up from germline, CDR1 is WSHSY and CDR2 is SAAADI. The chain's CDR3 is CASRGTGDQPQHF. CDR3 nucleotides: TGCGCCAGCAGGGGGACAGGGGATCAGCCCCAGCATTTT.

V and J are TRBV11-2 and TRBJ2-3, with 7 bases identical to TRBD1. V shed 5 bases, J shed 6 bases, and the junction held 11 bases outside the gene matches. Germline-derived CDR1 and CDR2 are SGHAT and FQNNGV. CDR3 size: 15 residues. The CDR3 DNA is TGTGCCAGCAGCCAAGAGGGCGGCAGGGGGGATACGCAGTATTTT. This sequence encodes CASSQEGGRGDTQYF.

V and J are TRBV6-5 and TRBJ1-2, with a tentative D call TRBD1 (5 bases). The germline V and J ends were trimmed by 6 bases and 3 bases, with 14 bases remaining between them. The CDR3 totals 14 residues. CDR1 MNHEY and CDR2 SVGAGI come from the germline V gene. DNA of the CDR3: TGTGCCAGCAGAGATAGGCGACAGCACTATGGCTACACCTTC. Encoded protein: CASRDRRQHYGYTF.

The chain carries TRBV9 and TRBJ1-6; D is unresolved. Trimming took 3 bases from V and 1 from J, leaving 11 bases between them. This CDR3 comprises 16 residues. Germline CDR1 SGDLS, CDR2 YYNGEE. The DNA of the CDR3 is TGTGCCAGCAGCGCCGATTTACGGTCCTATAATTCACCCCTCCACTTT. Protein: CASSADLRSYNSPLHF. Based on the CDR3 plus reference TRBV9 and TRBJ1-6, the full variable domain is DSGVTQTPKHLITATGQRVTLRCSPRSGDLSVYWYQQSLDQGLQFLIQYYNGEERAKGNILERFSAQQFPDLHSELNLSSLELGDSALYFCASSADLRSYNSPLHFGNGTRLTVT.

J is TRBJ2-6 and V is TRBV28; 7 positions match TRBD1. The germline gives CDR1 MDHEN, CDR2 SYDVKM. Germline trimming cut 3 bases from V and 0 bases from J; bases unmatched to any gene: 5. This CDR3 comprises 17 residues. The CDR3 is CASSFGAGGSGANVLTF. DNA for the CDR3: TGTGCCAGCAGTTTCGGGGCAGGGGGCTCTGGGGCCAACGTCCTGACTTTC.

The V call is TRBV5-3, the J call TRBJ2-3, with D possibly being TRBD2 (7 bases). TRBV5-3 is classed as an ORF, of uncertain function. This CDR3 has 18 residues. With 4 bases removed from V and 2 bases from J, the gap between germline ends came to 23 bases. CDR3 sequence (DNA): TGTGCCAGAAGCAACCCCCGGGGGGCATCCCGGGCCACAGATACGCAGTATTTT. Protein product: CARSNPRGASRATDTQYF.

This clone showed up just a few times. The chain is built from TRBV2 and TRBJ1-6; TRBD1 aligns across 9 bases. The CDR3 totals 18 residues. V lost 6 bases and J lost 7; bases outside the gene matches: 16. From germline, CDR1 is SNHLY and CDR2 FYNNEI. CDR3 in DNA: TGTGCCAGCAGCCCAATCGCCCCCGGGACAGGGACCAATTCACCCCTCCACTTT. It yields the protein CASSPIAPGTGTNSPLHF.